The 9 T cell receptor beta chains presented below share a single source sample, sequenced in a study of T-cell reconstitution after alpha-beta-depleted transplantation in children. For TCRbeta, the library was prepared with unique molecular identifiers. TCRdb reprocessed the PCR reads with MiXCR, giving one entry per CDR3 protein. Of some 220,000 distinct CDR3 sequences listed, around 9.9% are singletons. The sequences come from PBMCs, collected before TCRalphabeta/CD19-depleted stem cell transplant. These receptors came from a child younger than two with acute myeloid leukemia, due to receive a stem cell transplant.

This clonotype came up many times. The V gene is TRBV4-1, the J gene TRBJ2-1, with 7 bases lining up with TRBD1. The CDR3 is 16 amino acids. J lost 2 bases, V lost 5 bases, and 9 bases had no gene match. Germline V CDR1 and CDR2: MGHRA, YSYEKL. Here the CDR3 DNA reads TGCGCCAGCAGCGCTAGACAGGGTGTAACCTACAATGAGCAGTTCTTC. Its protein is CASSARQGVTYNEQFF.

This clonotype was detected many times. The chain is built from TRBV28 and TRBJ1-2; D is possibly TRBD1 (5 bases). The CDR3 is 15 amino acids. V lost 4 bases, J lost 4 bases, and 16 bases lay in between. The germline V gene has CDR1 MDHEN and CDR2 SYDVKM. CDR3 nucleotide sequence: TGTGCCAGCAGTTCCCCGGGACCCGGGGCCTATGGCTACACCTTC. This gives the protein CASSSPGPGAYGYTF.

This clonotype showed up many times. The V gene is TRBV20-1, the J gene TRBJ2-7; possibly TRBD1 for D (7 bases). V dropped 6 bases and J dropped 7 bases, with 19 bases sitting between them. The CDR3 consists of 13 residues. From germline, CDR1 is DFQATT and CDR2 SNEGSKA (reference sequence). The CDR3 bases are TGCAGTGCCCTGTCTGTCAGGGGGAGGGAGCAGTACTTC. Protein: CSALSVRGREQYF.

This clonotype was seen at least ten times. The chain's CDR3 is CACSLGGLDNEQFF. The DNA for the CDR3 is TGTGCCTGTTCCCTCGGGGGACTAGATAATGAGCAGTTCTTC. The chain is built from TRBV30 and TRBJ2-1; 8 nucleotides match TRBD2. The V gene end was trimmed by 6 bases and the J gene end by 7 bases; junction bases not matched to a gene: 11. CDR1 and CDR2 (germline): GTSNPN, SVGIG (reference sequence). The CDR3 is 14 residues long.

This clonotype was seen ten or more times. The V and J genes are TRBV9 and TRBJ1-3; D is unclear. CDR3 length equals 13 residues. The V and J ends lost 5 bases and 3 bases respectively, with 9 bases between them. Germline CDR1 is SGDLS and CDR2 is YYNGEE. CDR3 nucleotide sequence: TGTGCCAGCAGTGGAAATGGTGGAAACACCATATATTTT. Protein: CASSGNGGNTIYF.

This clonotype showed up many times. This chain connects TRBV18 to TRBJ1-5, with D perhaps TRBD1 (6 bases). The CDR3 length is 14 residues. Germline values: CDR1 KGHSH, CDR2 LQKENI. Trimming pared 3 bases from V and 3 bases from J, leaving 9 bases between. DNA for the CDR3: TGTGCCAGCTCACCTACAGGGCCCAATCAGCCCCAGCATTTT. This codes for CASSPTGPNQPQHF. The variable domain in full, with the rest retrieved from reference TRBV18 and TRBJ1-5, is NAGVMQNPRHLVRRRGQEARLRCSPMKGHSHVYWYRQLPEEGLKFMVYLQKENIIDESGMPKERFSAEFPKEGPSILRIQQVVRGDSAAYFCASSPTGPNQPQHFGDGTRLSIL.

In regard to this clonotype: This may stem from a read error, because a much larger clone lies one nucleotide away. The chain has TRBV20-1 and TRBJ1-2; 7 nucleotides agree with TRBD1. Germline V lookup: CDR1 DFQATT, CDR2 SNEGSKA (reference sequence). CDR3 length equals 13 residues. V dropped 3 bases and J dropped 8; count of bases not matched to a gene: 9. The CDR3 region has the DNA TGCAGTGCTAGTATACAGGGGTTCGGGGGCTACACCTTC. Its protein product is CSASIQGFGGYTF.

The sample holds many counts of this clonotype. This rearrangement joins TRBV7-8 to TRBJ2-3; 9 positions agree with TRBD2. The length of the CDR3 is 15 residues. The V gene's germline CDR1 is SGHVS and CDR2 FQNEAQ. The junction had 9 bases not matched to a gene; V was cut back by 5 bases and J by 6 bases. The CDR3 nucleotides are TGTGCCAGCAGCCCCTTAGCGGGAGAGCGGGATACGCAGTATTTT. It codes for CASSPLAGERDTQYF.

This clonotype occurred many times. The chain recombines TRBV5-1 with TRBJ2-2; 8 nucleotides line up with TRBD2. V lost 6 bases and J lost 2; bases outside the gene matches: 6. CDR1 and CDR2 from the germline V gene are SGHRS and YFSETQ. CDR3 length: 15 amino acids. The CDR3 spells CASKGTSGNTGELFF. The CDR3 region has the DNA TGCGCCAGCAAGGGTACTAGCGGTAACACCGGGGAGCTGTTTTTT.